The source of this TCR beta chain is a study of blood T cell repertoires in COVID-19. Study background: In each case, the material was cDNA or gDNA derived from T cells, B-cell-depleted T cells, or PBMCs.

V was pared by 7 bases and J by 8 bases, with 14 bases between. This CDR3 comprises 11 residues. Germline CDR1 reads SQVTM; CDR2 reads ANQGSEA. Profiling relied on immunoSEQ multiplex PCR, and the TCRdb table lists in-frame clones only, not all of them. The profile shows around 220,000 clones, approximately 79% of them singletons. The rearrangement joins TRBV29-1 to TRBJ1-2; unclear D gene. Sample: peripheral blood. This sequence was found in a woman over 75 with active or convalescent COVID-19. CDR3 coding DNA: TGCAGCGGGTCCTCCTACTTGGGCTACACCTTC. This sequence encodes CSGSSYLGYTF. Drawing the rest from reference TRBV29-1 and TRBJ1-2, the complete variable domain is SAVISQKPSRDICQRGTSLTIQCQVDSQVTMMFWYRQQPGQSLTLIATANQGSEATYESGFVIDKFPISRPNLTFSTLTVSNMSPEDSSIYLCSGSSYLGYTFGSGTRLTVV.